This entry features one TCR beta chain sequence. Per the authors' pipeline: Estimates of nucleated cell counts were drawn from the amplification of reference gene primers. Method: immunoSEQ multiplex PCR; TCRdb's copy keeps in-frame clones and lacks some. Clonal size and the V and J genes are those of that table, whereas D and trimming came from the DNA. The sample has around 130,000 clones, just under 85% seen once. The data belong to a study of blood T cell repertoires in COVID-19. The germline V and J ends were trimmed by 4 bases and 2 bases, with 24 bases remaining between them. CDR1 LGHDT and CDR2 YNNKEL come from the germline V gene (reference sequence). The CDR3 is made up of 19 amino acids.

The sample was peripheral blood. This receptor was taken from a human donor in a cohort sampled during active COVID-19. This chain connects TRBV3-1 (or the pseudogene TRBV3-2) to TRBJ1-5; D gene uncertain. The CDR3 region is CASSPSFLGSLVGNQPQHF. CDR3 coding DNA: TGTGCCAGCAGCCCTAGCTTTCTGGGGAGTCTGGTGGGCAATCAGCCCCAGCATTTT.